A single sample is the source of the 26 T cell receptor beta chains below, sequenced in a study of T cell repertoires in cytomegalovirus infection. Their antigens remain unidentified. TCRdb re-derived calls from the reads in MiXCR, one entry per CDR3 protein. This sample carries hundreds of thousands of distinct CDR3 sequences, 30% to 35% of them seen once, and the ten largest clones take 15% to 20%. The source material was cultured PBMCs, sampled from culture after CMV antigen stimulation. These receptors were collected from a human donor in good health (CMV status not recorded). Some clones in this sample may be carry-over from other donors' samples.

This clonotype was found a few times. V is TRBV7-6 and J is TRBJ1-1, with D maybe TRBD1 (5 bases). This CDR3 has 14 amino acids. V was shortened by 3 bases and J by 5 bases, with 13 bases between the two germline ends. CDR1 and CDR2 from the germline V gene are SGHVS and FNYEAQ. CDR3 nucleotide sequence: TGTGCCAGCAGCTTGAACACCGGGGGGACTGAAGCTTTCTTT. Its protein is CASSLNTGGTEAFF.

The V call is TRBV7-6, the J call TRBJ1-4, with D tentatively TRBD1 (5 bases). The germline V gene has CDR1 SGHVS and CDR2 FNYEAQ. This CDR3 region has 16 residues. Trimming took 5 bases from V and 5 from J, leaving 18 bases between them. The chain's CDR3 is CASSRRGSDKNEKLFF. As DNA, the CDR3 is TGTGCCAGCAGCCGCCGGGGTTCGGACAAGAATGAAAAACTGTTTTTT. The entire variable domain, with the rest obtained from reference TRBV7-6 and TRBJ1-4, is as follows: GAGVSQSPRYKVTKRGQDVALRCDPISGHVSLYWYRQALGQGPEFLTYFNYEAQQDKSGLPNDRFSAERPEGSISTLTIQRTEQRDSAMYRCASSRRGSDKNEKLFFGSGTQLSVL.

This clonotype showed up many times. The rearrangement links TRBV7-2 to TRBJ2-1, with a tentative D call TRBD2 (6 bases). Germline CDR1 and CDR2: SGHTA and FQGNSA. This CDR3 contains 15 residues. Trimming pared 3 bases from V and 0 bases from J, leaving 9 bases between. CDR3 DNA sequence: TGTGCCAGCAGCTTGTCTAGCGCCTCCTACAATGAGCAGTTCTTC. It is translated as CASSLSSASYNEQFF.

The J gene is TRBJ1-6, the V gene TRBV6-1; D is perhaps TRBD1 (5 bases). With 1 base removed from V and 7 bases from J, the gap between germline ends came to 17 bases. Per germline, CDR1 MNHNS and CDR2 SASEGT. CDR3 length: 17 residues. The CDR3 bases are TGTGCCAGCAGTGAAGAAGTGACAGTAAATACAAATTCACCCCTCCACTTT. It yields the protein CASSEEVTVNTNSPLHF.

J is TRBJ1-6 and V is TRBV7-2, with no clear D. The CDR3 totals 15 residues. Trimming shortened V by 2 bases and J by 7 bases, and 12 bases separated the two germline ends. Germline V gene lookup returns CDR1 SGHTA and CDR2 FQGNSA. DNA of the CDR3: TGTGCCAGCAGCTTATGGAGTGGGGAGAATTCACCCCTCCACTTT. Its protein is CASSLWSGENSPLHF.

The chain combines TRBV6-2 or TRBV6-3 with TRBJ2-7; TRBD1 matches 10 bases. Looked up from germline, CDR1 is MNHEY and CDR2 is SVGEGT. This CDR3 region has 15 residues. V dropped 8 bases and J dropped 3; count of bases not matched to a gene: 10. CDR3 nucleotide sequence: TGTGCCAGCCAAAATGCGGACAGGGGGGACTACGAGCAGTACTTC. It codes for CASQNADRGDYEQYF.

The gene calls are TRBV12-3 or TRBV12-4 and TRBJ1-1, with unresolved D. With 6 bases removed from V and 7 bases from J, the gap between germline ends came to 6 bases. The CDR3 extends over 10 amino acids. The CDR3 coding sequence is TGTGCCAGCAGCCAGGATGAAGCTTTCTTT. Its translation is CASSQDEAFF.

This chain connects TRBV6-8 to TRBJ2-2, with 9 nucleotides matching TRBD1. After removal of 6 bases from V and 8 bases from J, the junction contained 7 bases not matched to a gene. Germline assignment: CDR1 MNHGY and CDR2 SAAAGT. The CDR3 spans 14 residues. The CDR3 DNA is TGTGCCAGCAGGCGGACAGGGGAGATAGGGGAGCTGTTTTTT. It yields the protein CASRRTGEIGELFF.

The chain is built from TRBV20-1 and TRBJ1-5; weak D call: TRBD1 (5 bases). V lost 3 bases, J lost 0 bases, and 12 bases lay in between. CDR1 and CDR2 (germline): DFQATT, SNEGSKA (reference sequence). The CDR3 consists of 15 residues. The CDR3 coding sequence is TGCAGTGCTAGTACGACAGCTCTTAGCAATCAGCCCCAGCATTTT. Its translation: CSASTTALSNQPQHF.

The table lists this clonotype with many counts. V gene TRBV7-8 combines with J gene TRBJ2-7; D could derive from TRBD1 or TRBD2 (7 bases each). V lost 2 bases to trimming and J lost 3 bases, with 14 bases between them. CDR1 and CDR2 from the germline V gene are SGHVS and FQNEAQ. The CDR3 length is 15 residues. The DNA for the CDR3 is TGTGCCAGCAGCTTAAAAGCGGGACAGATCTACGAGCAGTACTTC. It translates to CASSLKAGQIYEQYF. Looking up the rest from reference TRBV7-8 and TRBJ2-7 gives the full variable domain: GAGVSQSPRYKVAKRGQDVALRCDPISGHVSLFWYQQALGQGPEFLTYFQNEAQLDKSGLPSDRFFAERPEGSVSTLKIQRTQQEDSAVYLCASSLKAGQIYEQYFGPGTRLTVT.

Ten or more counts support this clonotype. The CDR3 bases are TGTGCCAGCAGCTTAGCGGGGGCGCAAGGTACGCAGTATTTT. Its translation: CASSLAGAQGTQYF. The chain joins TRBV7-8 to TRBJ2-3; D may be TRBD1 (6 bases). This CDR3 has 14 amino acids. From germline, CDR1 is SGHVS and CDR2 FQNEAQ. V was pared by 0 bases and J by 8 bases, with 12 bases between.

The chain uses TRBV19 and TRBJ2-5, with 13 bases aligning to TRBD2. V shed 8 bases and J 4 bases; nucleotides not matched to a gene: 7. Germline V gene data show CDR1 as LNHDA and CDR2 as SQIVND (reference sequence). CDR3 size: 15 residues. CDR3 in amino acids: CASGWTSGRGETQYF. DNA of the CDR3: TGTGCCAGTGGATGGACTAGCGGGAGAGGAGAGACCCAGTACTTC.

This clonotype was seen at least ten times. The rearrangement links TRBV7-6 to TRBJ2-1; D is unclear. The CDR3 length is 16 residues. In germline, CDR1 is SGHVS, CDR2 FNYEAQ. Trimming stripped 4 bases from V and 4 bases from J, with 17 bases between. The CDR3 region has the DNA TGTGCCAGCAGCTCAAGACCCTCGGAGCTTTACAATGAGCAGTTCTTC. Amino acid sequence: CASSSRPSELYNEQFF.

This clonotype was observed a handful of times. The CDR3 region has the DNA TGCAGTGCTAGCGGGGGCCTGGGGGTCGATACGCAGTATTTT. It translates to CSASGGLGVDTQYF. V and J are TRBV20-1 and TRBJ2-3; D possibly matches TRBD1 or TRBD2 (6 bases each). The V end lost 3 bases, the J end lost 6 bases, and 16 bases lay between the germline ends. This CDR3 has 14 residues. The germline V gene encodes CDR1 DFQATT and CDR2 SNEGSKA (reference sequence).

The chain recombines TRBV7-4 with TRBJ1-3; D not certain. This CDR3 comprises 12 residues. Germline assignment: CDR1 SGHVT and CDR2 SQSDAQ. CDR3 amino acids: CASAASGNTIYF. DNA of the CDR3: TGTGCGAGCGCCGCCTCTGGAAACACCATATATTTT.

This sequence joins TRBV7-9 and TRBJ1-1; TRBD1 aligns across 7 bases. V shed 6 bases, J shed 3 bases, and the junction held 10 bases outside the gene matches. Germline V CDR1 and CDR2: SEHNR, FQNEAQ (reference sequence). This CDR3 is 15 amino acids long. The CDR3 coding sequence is TGTGCCAGCAGGGCACAGGGGCGGTCGGACACTGAAGCTTTCTTT. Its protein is CASRAQGRSDTEAFF.

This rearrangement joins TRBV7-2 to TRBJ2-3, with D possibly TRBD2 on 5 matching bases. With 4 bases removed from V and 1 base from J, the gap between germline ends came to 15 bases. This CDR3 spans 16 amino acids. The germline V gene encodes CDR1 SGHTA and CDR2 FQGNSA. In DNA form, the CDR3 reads TGTGCCAGCAGCTCGGCCCCGGGAATGGGCACAGATACGCAGTATTTT. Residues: CASSSAPGMGTDTQYF. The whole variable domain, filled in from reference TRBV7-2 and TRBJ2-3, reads GAGVSQSPSNKVTEKGKDVELRCDPISGHTALYWYRQSLGQGLEFLIYFQGNSAPDKSGLPSDRFSAERTGGSVSTLTIQRTQQEDSAVYLCASSSAPGMGTDTQYFGPGTRLTVL.

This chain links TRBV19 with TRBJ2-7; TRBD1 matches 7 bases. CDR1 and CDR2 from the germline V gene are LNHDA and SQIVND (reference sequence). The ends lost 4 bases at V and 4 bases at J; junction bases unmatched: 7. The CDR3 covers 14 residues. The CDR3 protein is CASSNPGQRYEQYF. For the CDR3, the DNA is TGTGCCAGTAGTAACCCGGGACAGCGGTACGAGCAGTACTTC.

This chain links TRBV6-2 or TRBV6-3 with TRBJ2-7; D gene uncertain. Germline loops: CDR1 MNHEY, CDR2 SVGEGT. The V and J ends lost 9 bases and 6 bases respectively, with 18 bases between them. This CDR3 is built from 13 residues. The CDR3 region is CASSWKFDFEQYF. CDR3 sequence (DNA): TGTGCCAGTTCTTGGAAGTTCGACTTCGAGCAGTACTTC.

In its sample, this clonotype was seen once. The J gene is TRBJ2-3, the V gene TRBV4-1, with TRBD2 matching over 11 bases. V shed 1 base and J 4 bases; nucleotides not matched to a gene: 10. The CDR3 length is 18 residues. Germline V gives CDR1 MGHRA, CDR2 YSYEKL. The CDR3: CASSQGLAGHLVADTQYF. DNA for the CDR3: TGCGCCAGCAGCCAAGGACTAGCGGGGCATTTAGTGGCAGATACGCAGTATTTT.

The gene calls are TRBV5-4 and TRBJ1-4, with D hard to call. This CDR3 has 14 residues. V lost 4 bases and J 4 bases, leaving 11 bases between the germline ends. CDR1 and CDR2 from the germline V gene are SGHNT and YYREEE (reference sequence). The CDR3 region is CASSRAGVNEKLFF. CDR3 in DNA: TGTGCCAGCAGCCGGGCAGGAGTTAATGAAAAACTGTTTTTT.

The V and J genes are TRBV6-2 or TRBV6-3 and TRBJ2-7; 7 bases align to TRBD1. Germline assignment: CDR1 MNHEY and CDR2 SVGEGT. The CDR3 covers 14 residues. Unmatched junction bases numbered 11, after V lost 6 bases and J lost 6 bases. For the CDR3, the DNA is TGTGCCAGCAGCCTAGGGGGCGCGGAGCTCGAGCAGTACTTC. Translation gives CASSLGGAELEQYF.

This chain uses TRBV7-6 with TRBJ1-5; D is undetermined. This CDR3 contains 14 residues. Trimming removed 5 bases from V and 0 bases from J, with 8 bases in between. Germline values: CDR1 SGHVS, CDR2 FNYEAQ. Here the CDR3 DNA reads TGTGCCAGCAGCACTCGTAATAGCAATCAGCCCCAGCATTTT. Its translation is CASSTRNSNQPQHF. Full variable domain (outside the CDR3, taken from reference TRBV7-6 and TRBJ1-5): GAGVSQSPRYKVTKRGQDVALRCDPISGHVSLYWYRQALGQGPEFLTYFNYEAQQDKSGLPNDRFSAERPEGSISTLTIQRTEQRDSAMYRCASSTRNSNQPQHFGDGTRLSIL.

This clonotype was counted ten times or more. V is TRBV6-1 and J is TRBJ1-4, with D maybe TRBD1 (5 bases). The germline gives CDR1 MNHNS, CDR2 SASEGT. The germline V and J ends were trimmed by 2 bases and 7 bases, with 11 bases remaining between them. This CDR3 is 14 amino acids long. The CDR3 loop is CASSEWRQGEKLFF. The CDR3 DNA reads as TGTGCCAGCAGTGAATGGAGGCAGGGTGAAAAACTGTTTTTT.

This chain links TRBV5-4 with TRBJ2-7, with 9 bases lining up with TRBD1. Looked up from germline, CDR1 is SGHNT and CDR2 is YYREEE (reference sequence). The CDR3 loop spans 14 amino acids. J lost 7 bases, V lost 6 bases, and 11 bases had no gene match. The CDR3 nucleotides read TGTGCCAGCACCCTACGGGACAGGGTGGGGGAGCAGTACTTC. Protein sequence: CASTLRDRVGEQYF.

The CDR3 DNA reads as TGTGCCAGCAGTCCAGGACACGGCCTCGGGAAGACCCAGTACTTC. Translation: CASSPGHGLGKTQYF. This chain links TRBV12-3 or TRBV12-4 with TRBJ2-5, with D perhaps matching TRBD1 or TRBD2 (5 bases each). V lost 5 bases and J 6 bases, leaving 19 bases between the germline ends. The CDR3 loop spans 15 amino acids.